The entry below describes one T cell receptor beta chain. Antigen: not known. This record comes from a study of a mutant IDH1 vaccine in newly diagnosed glioma. Study background: Treated patients showed a male proportion of roughly 62%, a female proportion of about 38%, and a mean age of approximately 40 years.

V was cut by 3 bases and J by 2 bases, with 8 bases left in between. Germline V gene lookup returns CDR1 LNHDA and CDR2 SQIVND (reference sequence). CDR3 length equals 13 residues. Only in-frame clones appear in the TCRdb table, and some are missing; sequencing was by immunoSEQ multiplex PCR. Here the sample spans under 150,000 clones, around 80% being singletons. Time point noted: week 11, during vaccination. Doses of 300 ug of mutant IDH1 20-mer peptide were given with topical imiquimod. The rearrangement links TRBV19 to TRBJ2-7; D gene unclear. The sample here was PBMCs, taken from a glioma patient whose treatment included an IDH1 peptide vaccine. The receptor's source is a middle-aged man with glioma. The CDR3 sequence: CASSIRPAYEQYF. The CDR3 coding sequence is TGTGCCAGTAGTATCCGGCCAGCCTACGAGCAGTACTTC.